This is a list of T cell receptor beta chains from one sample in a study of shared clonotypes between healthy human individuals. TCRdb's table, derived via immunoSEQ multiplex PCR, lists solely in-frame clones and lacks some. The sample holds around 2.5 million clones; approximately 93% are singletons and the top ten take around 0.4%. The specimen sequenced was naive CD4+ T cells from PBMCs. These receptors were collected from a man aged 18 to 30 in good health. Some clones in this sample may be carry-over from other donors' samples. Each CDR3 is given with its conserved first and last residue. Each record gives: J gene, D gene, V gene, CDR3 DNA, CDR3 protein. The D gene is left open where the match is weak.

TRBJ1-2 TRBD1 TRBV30 TGTGCCTGGAGCCCGGACAGGGGTTACTATGGCTACACCTTC CAWSPDRGYYGYTF
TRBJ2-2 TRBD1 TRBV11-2 TGTGCCAGCAGCGGGGACAGGGGCTATGGGGAGCTGTTTTTT CASSGDRGYGELFF
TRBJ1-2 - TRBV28 TGTGCCAGCCTGGGCGGGACGGAGTATGGCTACACCTTC CASLGGTEYGYTF
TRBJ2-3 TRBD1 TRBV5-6 TGTGCCAGCAGCCGCCGGGACAGGGGGGCTTTAGATACGCAGTATTTT CASSRRDRGALDTQYF
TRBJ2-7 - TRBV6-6 TGTGCCAGCAGCTACGGGACTTACCGCGAGCAGTACTTC CASSYGTYREQYF
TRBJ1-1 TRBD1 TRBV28 TGTGCCAGCAGTTTATCCCAGGGGGCGGCTTTCTTT CASSLSQGAAFF
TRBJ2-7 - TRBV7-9 TGTGCCAGCAGCTCGCCCTACGAGCAGTACTTC CASSSPYEQYF
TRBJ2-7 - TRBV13 TGTGCCAGCAGCTTAGCCACCGGGAGAACGTACGAGCAGTACTTC CASSLATGRTYEQYF
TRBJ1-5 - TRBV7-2 TGTGCCAGCAGCTTGTACCAATTTCAGCCCCAGCATTTT CASSLYQFQPQHF
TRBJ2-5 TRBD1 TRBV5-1 TGCGCCAGCTTCGGACAGGGGGTTCCGGAGACCCAGTACTTC CASFGQGVPETQYF